This TCR beta chain was sequenced during a study of lymphopenia after photon versus proton radiotherapy. Overall study results and limits: After the lymphocyte nadir, photon-treated repertoires showed oligoclonal expansion, especially of CD8+ Temra cells.

TCRdb's copy holds only in-frame clones and misses some; the assay was immunoSEQ multiplex PCR. The sample lists around 70,000 clones, roughly 93% occurring once. This clone was seen a few times. Antigen unknown. This TCR derives from a woman in her seventies with pancreatic cancer. The sample consisted of peripheral blood, taken from a patient treated with photon-based radiotherapy.

CDR3 DNA sequence: TGCAGTGCTAGCTTCCACGAAGCTTTCTTT. Translating it yields CSASFHEAFF. This sequence joins TRBV20-1 and TRBJ1-1; D unclear. The CDR3 length is 10 residues. Per germline, CDR1 DFQATT and CDR2 SNEGSKA (reference sequence). The germline V and J ends were trimmed by 3 bases and 8 bases, with 7 bases remaining between them.